This T cell receptor (beta chain) was found in a study of cytomegalovirus exposure and HLA in healthy donors. Study background: Of the donors genotyped, several hundred in all, about 82% fell in the Caucasian-associated ancestry cluster.

With respect to this clone: Its matching antigen is unknown.

Trimming stripped 2 bases from V and 2 bases from J, with 6 bases between. The CDR3 contains 14 residues. CDR1 MNHEY and CDR2 SVGAGI come from the germline V gene. Overall study results and limits: Previous analysis showed most TCR beta V segments were productive about 87% or about 30% of the time.

Vbeta (60) and Jbeta (13) primers were used in the PCR. As originally analysed: In a later analysis, some 10 million of about 80 million unique beta chains occurred in at least two donors. Only in-frame clones appear in the TCRdb table, and some are missing; sequencing was by immunoSEQ multiplex PCR. V, J and clone size are taken as reported in that table, and D and trimming were inferred from the DNA itself. The data show some 190,000 clones, more than 80% seen once. The chain links TRBV6-5 to TRBJ1-4, with a tentative D call TRBD1 (5 bases). Material for sequencing was PBMCs. The TCR was taken from a male donor in good health and CMV-seronegative. CDR3 DNA: TGTGCCAGCAGTTACAGGGGTACTAATGAAAAACTGTTTTTT. Its protein product is CASSYRGTNEKLFF.